The 20 T cell receptor beta chains below all came from one sample that was sequenced in a study of cytomegalovirus exposure and HLA in healthy donors. 60 Vbeta and 13 Jbeta primers were used in PCR. The table came from immunoSEQ multiplex PCR; TCRdb's copy has only in-frame clones and leaves some out. The sample has 190,000 or so clones, more than 65% seen once. Sequenced material: PBMCs. The receptor set was obtained from a girl aged 5-17 years in good health and CMV-seropositive.

This clone was observed a handful of times. The rearrangement links TRBV9 to TRBJ2-1, with TRBD2 identical over 10 bases. Per the germline V gene, CDR1 is SGDLS and CDR2 is YYNGEE. There are 20 residues in the CDR3. V lost 0 bases, J lost 0 bases, and 12 bases stayed unmatched. The CDR3, as DNA: TGTGCCAGCAGCGTAGCACTCCTGGGGAGCGGGGGGGCCTCCTACAATGAGCAGTTCTTC. Its translation is CASSVALLGSGGASYNEQFF.

This sequence joins TRBV7-2 and TRBJ2-7; 11 nucleotides match TRBD1. CDR3 length: 15 residues. Germline CDR1 is SGHTA and CDR2 is FQGNSA. J lost 5 bases, V lost 5 bases, and 8 bases had no gene match. The CDR3 reads CASSPGQGERHEQYF. The CDR3 DNA is TGTGCCAGCAGCCCGGGACAGGGGGAGAGACACGAGCAGTACTTC.

The chain uses TRBV6-5 and TRBJ1-2; TRBD1 agrees at 7 bases. This CDR3 is built from 14 residues. The germline V gene encodes CDR1 MNHEY and CDR2 SVGAGI. V was clipped by 6 bases and J by 3 bases; unmatched bases: 7. CDR3 DNA: TGTGCCAGCAGACGATTAACAGGGGACTATGGCTACACCTTC. Its protein is CASRRLTGDYGYTF.

This clone was picked up one time. V and J are TRBV6-5 and TRBJ2-5; D may be TRBD2 (7 bases). The V gene's germline CDR1 is MNHEY and CDR2 SVGAGI. V shed 8 bases and J shed 5 bases, with 12 bases lying between them. The CDR3 consists of 12 residues. The CDR3 bases are TGTGCCAGCGGGGGGGCCGTGGAGACCCAGTACTTC. Protein: CASGGAVETQYF.

The chain carries TRBV9 and TRBJ1-2, with D tentatively TRBD1 (5 bases). Germline V lookup: CDR1 SGDLS, CDR2 YYNGEE. Trimming cost V 6 bases and J 4 bases, with 19 bases left between them. This CDR3 has 15 residues. The CDR3 reads CASTSSPDTSYGYTF. In DNA, the CDR3 is TGTGCCAGCACCTCATCCCCGGACACCAGCTATGGCTACACCTTC.

The rearrangement uses TRBV6-1 and TRBJ2-1; 7 nucleotides align to TRBD2. Trimming took 6 bases from V and 3 from J; bases not matched to a gene: 8. The length of the CDR3 is 15 residues. CDR1 MNHNS and CDR2 SASEGT come from the germline V gene. This chain's CDR3 is CASSNGAGDYNEQFF. Written as DNA, the CDR3 is TGTGCCAGCAGCAACGGGGCGGGGGACTACAATGAGCAGTTCTTC.

The chain has TRBV6-1 and TRBJ1-2; D remains ambiguous. Germline CDR1 reads MNHNS; CDR2 reads SASEGT. V lost 8 bases and J 8 bases, leaving 9 bases between the germline ends. This CDR3 region has 10 residues. The CDR3 region is CASLRGGYTF. CDR3 nucleotides: TGTGCCAGCCTCAGAGGCGGCTACACCTTC.

The chain links TRBV11-2 to TRBJ1-5; D not resolved. The ends were cut back, 2 bases at V and 1 base at J, with 9 bases in the middle. Germline values: CDR1 SGHAT, CDR2 FQNNGV. The CDR3 is 15 residues long. CDR3 bases: TGTGCCAGCAGCTTAAGCTTTCTCAGCAATCAGCCCCAGCATTTT. It yields the protein CASSLSFLSNQPQHF.

This clone showed up just once. V usage is TRBV9 and J usage is TRBJ2-3, with TRBD2 matching over 12 bases. From germline, CDR1 is SGDLS and CDR2 YYNGEE. The CDR3 runs to 16 residues. With 3 bases clipped from V and 8 bases from J, the junction kept 10 bases outside the gene matches. CDR3 in DNA: TGTGCCAGCAGCGCCTTTTCTAGCGGGGGGGCTGCTACGCAGTATTTT. Its translation is CASSAFSSGGAATQYF.

The chain recombines TRBV18 with TRBJ2-5; possibly TRBD2 for D (5 bases). The length of the CDR3 is 16 residues. Trimming shortened V by 3 bases and J by 1 base, and 15 bases separated the two germline ends. Germline CDR1 and CDR2: KGHSH and LQKENI. The CDR3 DNA follows: TGTGCCAGCTCACCTGGGCGGTCGGGGATCCAAGAGACCCAGTACTTC. As protein: CASSPGRSGIQETQYF.

The chain joins TRBV5-6 to TRBJ2-7, with TRBD1 identical over 10 bases. V lost 2 bases to trimming and J lost 9 bases; unmatched junction nucleotides: 5. This CDR3 region has 13 residues. Germline loops: CDR1 SGHDT, CDR2 YYEEEE. The CDR3 here is CASSLGTGERQYF. CDR3 in DNA: TGTGCCAGCAGCTTAGGGACAGGGGAACGGCAGTACTTC.

J is TRBJ1-4 and V is TRBV27; 12 positions agree with TRBD1. J was trimmed by 8 bases and V by 4 bases; bases with no gene match: 11. The CDR3 length is 17 residues. Looked up from germline, CDR1 is MNHEY and CDR2 is SMNVEV (reference sequence). In nucleotides, the CDR3 is TGTGCCAGCAGTTCCCCCTATGGGGGACAGGGGGCCGAAAAACTGTTTTTT. This codes for CASSSPYGGQGAEKLFF.

CDR3 in DNA: TGTGCCACCCTGACAGTGGCTGAAGCTTTCTTT. Its translation: CATLTVAEAFF. The chain links TRBV9 to TRBJ1-1, with D perhaps matching TRBD1 (5 bases). V lost 9 bases, J lost 6 bases, and 12 bases lay in between. This CDR3 contains 11 residues. Per germline, CDR1 SGDLS and CDR2 YYNGEE.

The rearrangement joins TRBV5-6 to TRBJ2-7; D might be TRBD1 (5 bases). The CDR3 has 14 amino acids. The germline gives CDR1 SGHDT, CDR2 YYEEEE. V was trimmed by 3 bases and J by 2 bases, leaving 12 bases between them. CDR3 coding DNA: TGTGCCAGCAGCTATGTTCAGGGAACCTACGAGCAGTACTTC. Translation gives CASSYVQGTYEQYF. The whole variable domain, remainder taken from reference TRBV5-6 and TRBJ2-7, is DAGVTQSPTHLIKTRGQQVTLRCSPKSGHDTVSWYQQALGQGPQFIFQYYEEEERQRGNFPDRFSGHQFPNYSSELNVNALLLGDSALYLCASSYVQGTYEQYFGPGTRLTVT.

CDR3: CASSSRGSYEQYF. As DNA, the CDR3 is TGTGCCAGCAGCTCGCGGGGGTCCTACGAGCAGTACTTC. This chain joins TRBV7-9 and TRBJ2-7; 7 nucleotides line up with TRBD2. J lost 1 base, V lost 4 bases, and 1 base had no gene match. Germline CDR1 and CDR2: SEHNR and FQNEAQ (reference sequence). This CDR3 region has 13 residues.

The chain couples TRBV2 to TRBJ2-2, with TRBD1 matching 8 bases. Trimming at V came to 3 bases and at J to 6 bases, leaving 6 bases not matched to a gene. The CDR3 consists of 15 residues. CDR1 is SNHLY and CDR2 is FYNNEI in the germline V gene. The CDR3 coding sequence is TGTGCCAGCAGTGATGAGGACAGGGTGTCCGGGGAGCTGTTTTTT. This gives the protein CASSDEDRVSGELFF.

A few counts support this clone. V is TRBV9 and J is TRBJ2-6, with D tentatively TRBD2 (7 bases). The germline V gene encodes CDR1 SGDLS and CDR2 YYNGEE. The V end lost 0 bases, the J end lost 6 bases, and 10 bases lay between the germline ends. The CDR3 spans 15 residues. The CDR3 sequence: CASSVGGGKANVLTF. In DNA form, the CDR3 reads TGTGCCAGCAGCGTAGGGGGGGGCAAGGCCAACGTCCTGACTTTC.

The J gene is TRBJ1-2, the V gene TRBV5-4; TRBD1 might be the D (6 bases). Germline V lookup: CDR1 SGHNT, CDR2 YYREEE (reference sequence). Trimming left V 4 bases short and J 4 bases short, with 11 bases between. The CDR3 length is 13 residues. The CDR3 bases are TGTGCCAGCAGCGTACAGGGTGGCTATGGCTACACCTTC. Its translation is CASSVQGGYGYTF. The variable domain in full, with the rest retrieved from reference TRBV5-4 and TRBJ1-2, is ETGVTQSPTHLIKTRGQQVTLRCSSQSGHNTVSWYQQALGQGPQFIFQYYREEENGRGNFPPRFSGLQFPNYSSELNVNALELDDSALYLCASSVQGGYGYTFGSGTRLTVV.

The chain uses TRBV11-3 and TRBJ1-1; 8 bases align to TRBD1. Germline CDR1 and CDR2: SGHNT and YENEEA. The V segment lost 5 bases and the J segment 8 bases; nucleotides outside the gene matches: 7. The CDR3 runs to 13 residues. The CDR3: CASSPQGANEAFF. CDR3 DNA sequence: TGTGCCAGCAGCCCGCAGGGGGCTAACGAAGCTTTCTTT.

This clone was seen a single time. The J gene is TRBJ2-2, the V gene TRBV7-9; D might be TRBD1 (6 bases). Deletions cut 6 bases from V and 6 bases from J, with 11 bases between. The CDR3 is made up of 13 amino acids. CDR1 SEHNR and CDR2 FQNEAQ come from the germline V gene (reference sequence). The CDR3 sequence is CASREQGPGELFF. CDR3 bases: TGTGCCAGCAGGGAACAGGGCCCCGGGGAGCTGTTTTTT.